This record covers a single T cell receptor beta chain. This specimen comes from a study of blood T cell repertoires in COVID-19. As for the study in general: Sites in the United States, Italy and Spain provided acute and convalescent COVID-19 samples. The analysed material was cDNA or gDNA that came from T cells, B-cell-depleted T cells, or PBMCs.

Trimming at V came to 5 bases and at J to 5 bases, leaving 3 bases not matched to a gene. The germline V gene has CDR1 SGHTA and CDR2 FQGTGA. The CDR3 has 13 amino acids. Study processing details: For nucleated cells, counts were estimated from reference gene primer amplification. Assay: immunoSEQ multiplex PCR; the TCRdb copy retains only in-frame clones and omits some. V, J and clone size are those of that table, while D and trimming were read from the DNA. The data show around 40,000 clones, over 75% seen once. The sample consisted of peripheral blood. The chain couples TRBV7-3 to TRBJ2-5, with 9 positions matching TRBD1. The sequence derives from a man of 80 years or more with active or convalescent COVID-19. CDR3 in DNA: TGTGCCAGCAGCGCCGGACAGGGGGAGACCCAGTACTTC. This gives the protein CASSAGQGETQYF.